The clone carrying this T cell receptor beta chain was counted a single time. These data belong to a study of T cell changes during pregnancy in multiple sclerosis. Trimming took 0 bases from V and 7 from J, leaving 13 bases between them. CDR3 size: 14 residues. The germline V gene has CDR1 PRHDT and CDR2 FYEKMQ (reference sequence). Assay used: immunoSEQ multiplex PCR; TCRdb lists only in-frame clones, some missing. Here the sample spans 20,000 to 25,000 clones, around 90% being singletons. V usage is TRBV13 and J usage is TRBJ2-7; D may be TRBD1 (5 bases). Sample: CD4+ T cells from peripheral blood mononuclear cells, taken in the third trimester of pregnancy. The TCR comes from a female donor with multiple sclerosis, enrolled in a pregnancy study. In DNA form, the CDR3 reads TGTGCCAGCAGCTTAGGCCTAGGGGCTGGGGAGCAGTACTTC. Amino acid sequence: CASSLGLGAGEQYF.